The 22 T cell receptor beta chains in this list originate from one sample, sequenced in a study of shared clonotypes between healthy human individuals (dated by TCRdb to the early 2020s). Libraries came from the immunoSEQ multiplex PCR assay. TCRdb re-hosts the immuneACCESS table, in-frame sequences only. Its copies lack some clones; in the studies checked, an unresolved V gene accounts for under half of them, and the cause for the rest is not known. Across this sample there are around 2,000,000 clones, with about 95% seen only once. The top ten clones comprise 1.2% of the sample. CD8 naive samples were CD45RO-negative cells positively selected for CCR7, giving a CD45RA+CCR7+ population that excluded TemRA cells. Source material: naive CD8+ T cells sorted from blood. The cell subset or site label, read with the paper, signifies: CD45RA+CCR7+. Receptors were obtained from a man aged 18 to 30 in good health.

This chain connects TRBV4-3 to TRBJ2-2; D not resolved. Per the germline V gene, CDR1 is LGHNA and CDR2 is YSLEER. Trimming took 0 bases from V and 1 from J, leaving 9 bases between them. The CDR3 consists of 16 residues. The CDR3 DNA reads TGCGCCAGCAGCCAAGAATTACACCAGAACACCGGGGAGCTGTTTTTT. Its translation: CASSQELHQNTGELFF.

This sequence joins TRBV28 and TRBJ1-1; tentative D call: TRBD1 (5 bases). The CDR3 totals 15 residues. Trimming took off 4 bases at V and 1 base at J, with 13 bases between the two ends. Germline V CDR1 and CDR2: MDHEN, SYDVKM. The CDR3 region has the DNA TGTGCCAGCAGTTACAGGAATAGTAGGAACACTGAAGCTTTCTTT. It encodes CASSYRNSRNTEAFF.

A note on this clone: This sample includes further DNA sequences coding for the same CDR3. The CDR3 sequence is CASSPGVYNEQFF. CDR3 coding DNA: TGTGCCAGCAGCCCGGGGGTCTACAATGAGCAGTTCTTC. The chain is built from TRBV5-4 and TRBJ2-1; weak D call: TRBD2 (6 bases). CDR3 size: 13 residues. V lost 4 bases to trimming and J lost 3 bases, with 8 bases between them. CDR1 and CDR2 (germline): SGHNT, YYREEE (reference sequence).

The gene calls are TRBV19 and TRBJ2-7; the match to TRBD1 covers 7 bases. The CDR3 is 14 amino acids. Germline CDR1 LNHDA, CDR2 SQIVND (reference sequence). Trimming cost V 3 bases and J 5 bases; bases outside gene matches: 7. In DNA form, the CDR3 reads TGTGCCAGTAGTATGTGGGACAGTAGTAACGAGCAGTACTTC. Residues: CASSMWDSSNEQYF.

The V call is TRBV7-6, the J call TRBJ1-1; D is possibly TRBD1 (6 bases). The CDR3 spans 16 residues. Germline CDR1 reads SGHVS; CDR2 reads FNYEAQ. V was cut by 5 bases and J by 3 bases, with 19 bases left in between. CDR3 amino acids: CASSALNRESDTEAFF. CDR3 sequence (DNA): TGTGCCAGCAGCGCCCTTAACAGGGAATCGGACACTGAAGCTTTCTTT.

This clone was seen more than once but under ten times. This chain links TRBV28 with TRBJ2-7; 7 bases map to TRBD1. The V and J ends lost 4 bases and 5 bases, in that order; junction bases with no gene match: 11. The CDR3 runs 15 residues. Germline V gene sequence: CDR1 MDHEN, CDR2 SYDVKM. This CDR3 is CASSSPRQGPHEQYF. DNA for the CDR3: TGTGCCAGCAGTTCCCCCCGACAGGGACCCCACGAGCAGTACTTC.

This clone is a singleton in its sample. The rearrangement links TRBV25-1 to TRBJ2-4; no clear D gene. CDR3 length equals 13 residues. Trimming left V 2 bases short and J 6 bases short, with 8 bases between. Germline V gene sequence: CDR1 MGHDK, CDR2 SYGVNS. CDR3 in DNA: TGTGCCAGCAGTGAAGCGACGCTAAACATTCAGTACTTC. Translating it yields CASSEATLNIQYF.

The gene calls are TRBV2 and TRBJ2-1; 7 bases align to TRBD2. The CDR3 spans 18 residues. With 3 bases clipped from V and 0 bases from J, the junction kept 11 bases outside the gene matches. Per germline, CDR1 SNHLY and CDR2 FYNNEI. The CDR3 DNA follows: TGTGCCAGCAGTGAGTCCCTGGCTAGCGGTCTCTCCTACAATGAGCAGTTCTTC. It translates to CASSESLASGLSYNEQFF.

This clone was seen a single time. This sequence joins TRBV27 and TRBJ1-5; D is uncertain. CDR3 length: 15 amino acids. The V end was cut by 2 bases, the J end by 0 bases, with 8 bases between. CDR1 and CDR2 from the germline V gene are MNHEY and SMNVEV (reference sequence). The CDR3 sequence is CASSLGSVSNQPQHF. The CDR3 bases are TGTGCCAGCAGTTTAGGATCGGTTAGCAATCAGCCCCAGCATTTT.

As for this clone: Other nucleotide sequences from this sample produce the same CDR3. The rearrangement joins TRBV5-6 to TRBJ1-1; no clear D gene. Looked up from germline, CDR1 is SGHDT and CDR2 is YYEEEE. V gave up 2 bases and J gave up 8 bases, with 7 bases separating them. The CDR3 has 11 amino acids. The CDR3 region has the DNA TGTGCCAGCAGCTTCGGCCTAGAAGCTTTCTTT. It codes for CASSFGLEAFF.

This chain links TRBV27 with TRBJ2-1; D possibly corresponds to TRBD1 (6 bases). This CDR3 is built from 15 residues. Germline CDR1 reads MNHEY; CDR2 reads SMNVEV (reference sequence). The ends were cut back, 4 bases at V and 1 base at J, with 11 bases in the middle. The CDR3 DNA follows: TGTGCCAGCAGTTCCCGACAGGCTTCCTACAATGAGCAGTTCTTC. Its translation is CASSSRQASYNEQFF.

The V and J genes are TRBV4-1 and TRBJ2-7; no clear D gene. V lost 1 base and J lost 3, with 13 bases in between. CDR1 is MGHRA and CDR2 is YSYEKL in the germline V gene. This CDR3 region has 15 residues. As DNA, the CDR3 is TGCGCCAGCAGCCAAGTACCTAGTCTGGGCTACGAGCAGTACTTC. Amino acid sequence: CASSQVPSLGYEQYF.

The chain is built from TRBV10-3 and TRBJ2-1; 12 nucleotides agree with TRBD2. The germline gives CDR1 ENHRY, CDR2 SYGVKD. After removal of 3 bases from V and 0 bases from J, the junction contained 3 bases not matched to a gene. The CDR3 totals 17 residues. CDR3 in DNA: TGTGCCATCAGTGATCTAGCGGGAGGGAGCTCCTACAATGAGCAGTTCTTC. Its translation: CAISDLAGGSSYNEQFF.

A remark on this clone: The same CDR3 arises from other DNA sequences in this sample as well. The chain employs TRBV9 and TRBJ2-7, with D tentatively TRBD2 (5 bases). The ends were cut back, 0 bases at V and 3 bases at J, with 10 bases in the middle. Germline V gene sequence: CDR1 SGDLS, CDR2 YYNGEE. The CDR3 has 14 amino acids. The CDR3 DNA reads TGTGCCAGCAGCGTAGGCGGAGGCATCTACGAGCAGTACTTC. This gives the protein CASSVGGGIYEQYF.

The rearrangement uses TRBV4-2 and TRBJ2-1, with D perhaps given as TRBD1 or TRBD2 (6 bases each). V gave up 3 bases and J gave up 6 bases, with 12 bases separating them. The CDR3 loop spans 14 amino acids. Germline CDR1 LGHNA, CDR2 YNFKEQ. The CDR3 loop is CASSQQGTANEQFF. CDR3 DNA sequence: TGTGCCAGCAGCCAGCAGGGGACTGCCAATGAGCAGTTCTTC.

This clone was detected only once. This chain links TRBV5-6 with TRBJ2-1; possibly TRBD1 for D (5 bases). CDR3 size: 12 residues. With 3 bases removed from V and 10 bases from J, the gap between germline ends came to 11 bases. Germline CDR1 reads SGHDT; CDR2 reads YYEEEE. CDR3 sequence: CASSSHGQEQFF. The CDR3 nucleotides read TGTGCCAGCAGCTCCCACGGACAAGAGCAGTTCTTC. The full variable domain, in which reference TRBV5-6 and TRBJ2-1 provide the parts outside the CDR3, is DAGVTQSPTHLIKTRGQQVTLRCSPKSGHDTVSWYQQALGQGPQFIFQYYEEEERQRGNFPDRFSGHQFPNYSSELNVNALLLGDSALYLCASSSHGQEQFFGPGTRLTVL.

This chain joins TRBV4-1 and TRBJ2-1; the match to TRBD2 covers 8 bases. V lost 1 base to trimming and J lost 4 bases; unmatched junction nucleotides: 6. This CDR3 is built from 16 residues. Germline CDR1 is MGHRA and CDR2 is YSYEKL. The CDR3 reads CASSQVGGGNYNEQFF. CDR3 nucleotide sequence: TGCGCCAGCAGCCAAGTCGGCGGGGGGAATTACAATGAGCAGTTCTTC.

This clone was recorded once. The rearrangement uses TRBV2 and TRBJ2-2, with D perhaps being TRBD1 or TRBD2 (5 bases each). Trimming cost V 3 bases and J 6 bases, with 14 bases left between them. This CDR3 has 15 residues. CDR1 and CDR2 from the germline V gene are SNHLY and FYNNEI. CDR3 sequence (DNA): TGTGCCAGCAGTGAGAGGGGAGAAGGGCCCGGGGAGCTGTTTTTT. It codes for CASSERGEGPGELFF.

This chain uses TRBV5-6 with TRBJ2-5, with D maybe TRBD1 (6 bases). Looked up from germline, CDR1 is SGHDT and CDR2 is YYEEEE. Deletions cut 0 bases from V and 2 bases from J, with 17 bases between. The CDR3 contains 17 residues. CDR3 sequence reads: CASSLVPGRDTQETQYF. In DNA form, the CDR3 reads TGTGCCAGCAGCTTGGTCCCGGGAAGGGACACGCAAGAGACCCAGTACTTC.

This clone was counted once. V is TRBV7-9 and J is TRBJ2-7, with 7 bases fitting TRBD1. V lost 6 bases, J lost 7 bases, and 6 bases stayed unmatched. The CDR3 extends over 12 amino acids. CDR1 is SEHNR and CDR2 is FQNEAQ in the germline V gene (reference sequence). Here the CDR3 DNA reads TGTGCCAGCAGTTACGACAGGGAAGAGCAGTACTTC. It specifies CASSYDREEQYF.

This rearrangement joins TRBV7-2 to TRBJ1-2; D call uncertain. Per germline, CDR1 SGHTA and CDR2 FQGNSA. Between the trimmed V and J ends, which lost 5 bases and 4 bases, there was a span of 8 bases. The CDR3 loop spans 12 amino acids. In nucleotides, the CDR3 is TGTGCCAGCAGCCACGGACCCTATGGCTACACCTTC. Its translation: CASSHGPYGYTF.

Here the CDR3 DNA reads TGTGCCAGCAGCTTGTTGGGCGGGAGAAGAGGAAACACCGGGGAGCTGTTTTTT. Its protein is CASSLLGGRRGNTGELFF. The gene calls are TRBV5-6 and TRBJ2-2; TRBD2 matches at 7 bases. The CDR3 contains 18 residues. V was clipped by 1 base and J by 2 bases; unmatched bases: 11. Germline lookup yields CDR1 SGHDT and CDR2 YYEEEE.